This T cell receptor beta chain derives from a study of T cell responses to AZD1222 COVID-19 vaccine. Germline CDR1 is SGHRS and CDR2 is YFSETQ. CDR3 length equals 17 residues. V lost 0 bases to trimming and J lost 7 bases; unmatched junction nucleotides: 9. Some clones are missing from TCRdb's copy, which holds only in-frame ones; the method was immunoSEQ multiplex PCR. The table lists 70,000 or so clones, 70% to 90% of them singletons. The chain employs TRBV5-1 and TRBJ1-4; 10 bases match TRBD1. This TCR was recovered from an adult in good health. This specimen consisted of peripheral blood, obtained on day 0 of AZD1222 vaccination. The CDR3 region is CASSLGTGGPYSEKLFF. CDR3 DNA sequence: TGCGCCAGCAGCTTGGGGACAGGGGGGCCGTATAGTGAAAAACTGTTTTTT.